This is a list of T cell receptor beta chains from one sample in a study of shared clonotypes between healthy human individuals. The data were produced by immunoSEQ multiplex PCR, yet TCRdb's version contains in-frame clones alone and is incomplete. The sample gives about 2 million clones, 85% to 95% of which show up once; around 1.1% is in the top ten. Sequenced sample: naive CD8+ T cells sorted from blood. The receptors stem from a man aged 18 to 30 in good health. Both conserved end residues are part of each CDR3. Each record gives: D gene, clone size, J gene, V gene, CDR3 DNA, CDR3 protein. The D gene is left open where the match is weak. Size is omitted from some rows. Given values are once, few, many or a class for expanded clones.

d_call: -
clone_size: -
j_call: TRBJ2-5
v_call: TRBV28
cdr3_nt: TGTGCCAGCAGTTCGGTTTTCCGAGAGACCCAGTACTTC
cdr3_aa: CASSSVFRETQYF

d_call: -
clone_size: -
j_call: TRBJ1-5
v_call: TRBV28
cdr3_nt: TGTGCCAGCAGTTTATCGGGGACGAGAAATCAGCCCCAGCATTTT
cdr3_aa: CASSLSGTRNQPQHF

d_call: -
clone_size: once
j_call: TRBJ2-2
v_call: TRBV6-5
cdr3_nt: TGTGCCAGCAGTTATGCCGGGACCGGGGAGCTGTTTTTT
cdr3_aa: CASSYAGTGELFF

d_call: TRBD1
clone_size: -
j_call: TRBJ2-3
v_call: TRBV6-5
cdr3_nt: TGTGCCAGCAGTTACGGACAGGGTACAGATACGCAGTATTTT
cdr3_aa: CASSYGQGTDTQYF

d_call: -
clone_size: -
j_call: TRBJ2-3
v_call: TRBV19
cdr3_nt: TGTGCCAGTAGTACCCGGACATCTACTAGCACAGATACGCAGTATTTT
cdr3_aa: CASSTRTSTSTDTQYF

d_call: -
clone_size: -
j_call: TRBJ2-2
v_call: TRBV9
cdr3_nt: TGTGCCAGCAGCGCTGGTGCCGGGGAGCTGTTTTTT
cdr3_aa: CASSAGAGELFF

d_call: -
clone_size: -
j_call: TRBJ1-6
v_call: TRBV7-9
cdr3_nt: TGTGCCAGCAGCTTGGACTATTCACCCCTCCACTTT
cdr3_aa: CASSLDYSPLHF

d_call: TRBD2
clone_size: -
j_call: TRBJ2-3
v_call: TRBV18
cdr3_nt: TGTGCCAGCTCACCACCAGCGGGAGGCACAGATACGCAGTATTTT
cdr3_aa: CASSPPAGGTDTQYF

d_call: -
clone_size: -
j_call: TRBJ2-2
v_call: TRBV13
cdr3_nt: TGTGCCAGCAGCCCAGACACCGGGGAGCTGTTTTTT
cdr3_aa: CASSPDTGELFF

d_call: TRBD1
clone_size: -
j_call: TRBJ1-1
v_call: TRBV4-1
cdr3_nt: TGCGCCAGCAGCCATATTTCGGGACAGTTGAACACTGAAGCTTTCTTT
cdr3_aa: CASSHISGQLNTEAFF

d_call: -
clone_size: -
j_call: TRBJ1-4
v_call: TRBV27
cdr3_nt: TGTGCCAGCAGTTTTGGGGGAGGTTGGGAAAAACTGTTTTTT
cdr3_aa: CASSFGGGWEKLFF

d_call: -
clone_size: -
j_call: TRBJ1-1
v_call: TRBV30
cdr3_nt: TGTGCCTGGGGTAACACTGAAGCTTTCTTT
cdr3_aa: CAWGNTEAFF

d_call: -
clone_size: -
j_call: TRBJ2-2
v_call: TRBV28
cdr3_nt: TGTGCCAGCAGTTCCCGGACAGTCCTTAGTTACGGGGAGCTGTTTTTT
cdr3_aa: CASSSRTVLSYGELFF

d_call: -
clone_size: -
j_call: TRBJ2-3
v_call: TRBV7-6
cdr3_nt: TGTGCCAGCAGCTTAGCGACCTGGAGCGGAACTAGCACAGATACGCAGTATTTT
cdr3_aa: CASSLATWSGTSTDTQYF

d_call: TRBD2
clone_size: once
j_call: TRBJ2-1
v_call: TRBV9
cdr3_nt: TGTGCCAGCAGCTTAGCGGGGGGGCCATACAATGAGCAGTTCTTC
cdr3_aa: CASSLAGGPYNEQFF

d_call: -
clone_size: -
j_call: TRBJ2-1
v_call: TRBV29-1
cdr3_nt: TGCAGCGTCCACTGGCCGATCACCAATGAGCAGTTCTTC
cdr3_aa: CSVHWPITNEQFF